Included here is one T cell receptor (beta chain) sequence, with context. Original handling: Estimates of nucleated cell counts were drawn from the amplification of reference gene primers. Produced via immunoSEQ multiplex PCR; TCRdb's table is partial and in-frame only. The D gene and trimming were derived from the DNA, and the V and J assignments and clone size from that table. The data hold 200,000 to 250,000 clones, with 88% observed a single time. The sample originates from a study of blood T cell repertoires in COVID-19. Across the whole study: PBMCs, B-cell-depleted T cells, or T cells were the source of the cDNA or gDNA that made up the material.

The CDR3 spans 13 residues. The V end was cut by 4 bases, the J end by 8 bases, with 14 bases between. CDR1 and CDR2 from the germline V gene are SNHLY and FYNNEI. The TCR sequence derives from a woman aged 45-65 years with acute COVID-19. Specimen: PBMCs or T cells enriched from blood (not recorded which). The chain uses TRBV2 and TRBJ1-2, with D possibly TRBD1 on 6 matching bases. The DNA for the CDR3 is TGTGCCAGCAGTGGGTTAGGGGGAAGGGGCTACACCTTC. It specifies CASSGLGGRGYTF.